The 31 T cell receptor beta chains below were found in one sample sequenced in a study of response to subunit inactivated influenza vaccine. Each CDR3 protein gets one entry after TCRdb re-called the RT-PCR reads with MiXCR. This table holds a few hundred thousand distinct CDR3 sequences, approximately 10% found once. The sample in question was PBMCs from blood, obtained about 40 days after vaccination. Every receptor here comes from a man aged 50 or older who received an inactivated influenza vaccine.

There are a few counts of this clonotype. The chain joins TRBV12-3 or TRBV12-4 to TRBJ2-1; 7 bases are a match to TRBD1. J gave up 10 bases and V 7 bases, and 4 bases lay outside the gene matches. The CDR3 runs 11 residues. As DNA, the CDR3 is TGTGCCAGCACCGCGGACAGGGAGCAGTTCTTC. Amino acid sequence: CASTADREQFF.

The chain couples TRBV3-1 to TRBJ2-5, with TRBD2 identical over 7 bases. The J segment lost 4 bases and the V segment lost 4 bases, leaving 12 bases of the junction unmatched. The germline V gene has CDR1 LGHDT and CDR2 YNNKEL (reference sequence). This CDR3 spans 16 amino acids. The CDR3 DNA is TGTGCCAGCAGCCTCCCTAGCGGTGGACGTGGAGAGACCCAGTACTTC. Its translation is CASSLPSGGRGETQYF.

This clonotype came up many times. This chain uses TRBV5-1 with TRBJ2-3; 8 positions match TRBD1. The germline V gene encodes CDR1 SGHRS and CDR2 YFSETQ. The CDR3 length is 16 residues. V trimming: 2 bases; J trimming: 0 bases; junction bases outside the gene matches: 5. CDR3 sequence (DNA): TGCGCCAGCAGCTTCAACCAGGGGGCAAGCACAGATACGCAGTATTTT. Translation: CASSFNQGASTDTQYF.

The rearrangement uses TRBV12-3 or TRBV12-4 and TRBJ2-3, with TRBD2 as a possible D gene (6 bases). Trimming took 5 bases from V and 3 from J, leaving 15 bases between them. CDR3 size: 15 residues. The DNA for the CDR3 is TGTGCCAGCAGTGTAATGGCTAGCGTAACAGATACGCAGTATTTT. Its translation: CASSVMASVTDTQYF.

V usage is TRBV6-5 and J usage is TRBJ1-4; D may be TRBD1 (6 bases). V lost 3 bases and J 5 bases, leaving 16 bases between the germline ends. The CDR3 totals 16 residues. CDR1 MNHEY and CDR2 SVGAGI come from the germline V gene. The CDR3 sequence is CASSYLRTATNEKLFF. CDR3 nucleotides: TGTGCCAGCAGTTATCTACGGACAGCGACGAATGAAAAACTGTTTTTT.

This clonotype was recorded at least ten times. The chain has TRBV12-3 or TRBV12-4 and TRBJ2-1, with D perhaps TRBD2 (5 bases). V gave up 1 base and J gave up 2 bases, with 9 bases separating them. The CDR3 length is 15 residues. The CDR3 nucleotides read TGTGCCAGCAGTTTAGTTTCCGGGGCCTACAATGAGCAGTTCTTC. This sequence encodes CASSLVSGAYNEQFF.

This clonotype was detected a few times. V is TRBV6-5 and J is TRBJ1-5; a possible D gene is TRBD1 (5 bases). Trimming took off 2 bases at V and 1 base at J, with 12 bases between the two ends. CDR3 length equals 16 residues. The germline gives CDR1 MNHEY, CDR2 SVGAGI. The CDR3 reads CASSYGRVTSNQPQHF. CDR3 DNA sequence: TGTGCCAGCAGTTACGGCAGGGTAACAAGCAATCAGCCCCAGCATTTT.

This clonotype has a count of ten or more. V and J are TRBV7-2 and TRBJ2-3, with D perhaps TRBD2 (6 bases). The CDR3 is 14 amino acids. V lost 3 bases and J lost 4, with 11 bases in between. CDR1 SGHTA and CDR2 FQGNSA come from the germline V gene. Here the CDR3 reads CASSLTGVADTQYF. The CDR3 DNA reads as TGTGCCAGCAGCTTGACGGGAGTGGCAGATACGCAGTATTTT.

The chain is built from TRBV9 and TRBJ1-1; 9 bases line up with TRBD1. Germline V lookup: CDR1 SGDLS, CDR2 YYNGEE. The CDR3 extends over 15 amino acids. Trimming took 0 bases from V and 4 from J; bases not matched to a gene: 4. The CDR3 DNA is TGTGCCAGCAGCGTAGGTGGGACAGGGCCCACTGAAGCTTTCTTT. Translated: CASSVGGTGPTEAFF. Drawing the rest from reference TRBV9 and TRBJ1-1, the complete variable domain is DSGVTQTPKHLITATGQRVTLRCSPRSGDLSVYWYQQSLDQGLQFLIQYYNGEERAKGNILERFSAQQFPDLHSELNLSSLELGDSALYFCASSVGGTGPTEAFFGQGTRLTVV.

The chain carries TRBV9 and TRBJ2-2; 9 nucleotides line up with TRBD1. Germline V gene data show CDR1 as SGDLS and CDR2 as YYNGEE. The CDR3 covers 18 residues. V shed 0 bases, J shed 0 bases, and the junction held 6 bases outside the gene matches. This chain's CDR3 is CASSVEGQGFANTGELFF. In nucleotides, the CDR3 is TGTGCCAGCAGCGTAGAAGGACAGGGGTTCGCGAACACCGGGGAGCTGTTTTTT.

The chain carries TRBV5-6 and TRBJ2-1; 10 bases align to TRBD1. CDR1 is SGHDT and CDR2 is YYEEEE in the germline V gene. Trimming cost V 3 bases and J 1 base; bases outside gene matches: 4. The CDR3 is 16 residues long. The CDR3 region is CASSSRDRGSYNEQFF. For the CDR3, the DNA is TGTGCCAGCAGCTCCCGGGACAGGGGATCCTACAATGAGCAGTTCTTC.

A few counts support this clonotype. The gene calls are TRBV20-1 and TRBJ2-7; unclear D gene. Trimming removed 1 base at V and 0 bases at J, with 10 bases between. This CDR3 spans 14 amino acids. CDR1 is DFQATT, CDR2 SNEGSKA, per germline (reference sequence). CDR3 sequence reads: CSARGTASSYEQYF. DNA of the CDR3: TGCAGTGCTAGAGGGACCGCGAGCTCCTACGAGCAGTACTTC.

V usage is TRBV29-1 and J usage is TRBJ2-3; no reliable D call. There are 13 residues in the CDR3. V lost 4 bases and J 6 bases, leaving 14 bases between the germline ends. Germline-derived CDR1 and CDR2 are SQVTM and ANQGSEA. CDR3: CSVVFGVRDTQYF. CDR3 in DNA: TGCAGCGTTGTTTTCGGAGTGCGGGATACGCAGTATTTT.

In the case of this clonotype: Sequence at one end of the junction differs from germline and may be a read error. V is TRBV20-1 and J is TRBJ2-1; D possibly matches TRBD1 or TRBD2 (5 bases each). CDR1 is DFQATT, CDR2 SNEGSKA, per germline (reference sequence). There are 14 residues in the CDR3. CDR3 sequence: CSSRKGSVMDEQFF. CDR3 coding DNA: TGCAGTTCTAGGAAGGGGAGTGTTATGGATGAGCAGTTCTTC.

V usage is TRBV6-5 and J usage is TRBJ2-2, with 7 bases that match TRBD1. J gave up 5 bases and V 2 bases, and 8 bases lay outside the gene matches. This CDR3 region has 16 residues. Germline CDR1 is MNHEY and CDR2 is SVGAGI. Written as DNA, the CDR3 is TGTGCCAGCAGTTACCACCGGACAGGTCGAACCGGGGAGCTGTTTTTT. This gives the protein CASSYHRTGRTGELFF.

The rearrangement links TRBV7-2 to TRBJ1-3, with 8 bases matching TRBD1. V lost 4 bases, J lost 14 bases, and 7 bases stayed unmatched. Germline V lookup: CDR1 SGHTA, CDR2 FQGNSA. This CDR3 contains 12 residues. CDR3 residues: CASSSGQGELYF. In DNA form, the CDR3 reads TGTGCCAGCAGCTCAGGACAGGGTGAACTATATTTT.

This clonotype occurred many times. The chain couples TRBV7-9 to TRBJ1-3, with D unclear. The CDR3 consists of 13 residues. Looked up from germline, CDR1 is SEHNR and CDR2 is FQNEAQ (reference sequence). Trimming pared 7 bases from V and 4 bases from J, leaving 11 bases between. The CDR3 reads CASNLDVGNTIYF. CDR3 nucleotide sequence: TGTGCCAGCAACCTGGACGTCGGAAACACCATATATTTT.

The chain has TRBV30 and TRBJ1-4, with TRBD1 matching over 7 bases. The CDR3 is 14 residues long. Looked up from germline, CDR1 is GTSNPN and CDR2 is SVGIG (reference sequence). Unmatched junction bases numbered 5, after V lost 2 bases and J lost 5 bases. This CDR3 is CAWSFKGANEKLFF. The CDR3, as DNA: TGTGCCTGGAGTTTTAAGGGGGCGAATGAAAAACTGTTTTTT.

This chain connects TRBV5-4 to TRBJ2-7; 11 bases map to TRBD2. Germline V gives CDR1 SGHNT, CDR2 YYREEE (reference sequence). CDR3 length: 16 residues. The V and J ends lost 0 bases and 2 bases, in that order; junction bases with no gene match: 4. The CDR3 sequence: CASSLASGGWTYEQYF. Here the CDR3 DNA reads TGTGCCAGCAGCTTGGCTAGCGGGGGGTGGACCTACGAGCAGTACTTC.

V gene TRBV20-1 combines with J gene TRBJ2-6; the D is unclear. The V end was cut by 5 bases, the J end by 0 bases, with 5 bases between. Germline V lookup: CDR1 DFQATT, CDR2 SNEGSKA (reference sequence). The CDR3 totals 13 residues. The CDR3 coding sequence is TGCAGTGCTCCATTCTCTGGGGCCAACGTCCTGACTTTC. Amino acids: CSAPFSGANVLTF.

The CDR3 is CASSFLGGGSWGTDTQYF. The CDR3 DNA sequence: TGTGCCAGCAGTTTCCTCGGGGGCGGGAGTTGGGGCACAGATACGCAGTATTTT. V usage is TRBV28 and J usage is TRBJ2-3, with a tentative D call TRBD2 (7 bases). V shed 3 bases and J shed 1 base, with 20 bases lying between them. Germline CDR1 MDHEN, CDR2 SYDVKM. CDR3 length equals 18 residues. Complete variable domain (other parts from reference TRBV28 and TRBJ2-3): DVKVTQSSRYLVKRTGEKVFLECVQDMDHENMFWYRQDPGLGLRLIYFSYDVKMKEKGDIPEGYSVSREKKERFSLILESASTNQTSMYLCASSFLGGGSWGTDTQYFGPGTRLTVL.

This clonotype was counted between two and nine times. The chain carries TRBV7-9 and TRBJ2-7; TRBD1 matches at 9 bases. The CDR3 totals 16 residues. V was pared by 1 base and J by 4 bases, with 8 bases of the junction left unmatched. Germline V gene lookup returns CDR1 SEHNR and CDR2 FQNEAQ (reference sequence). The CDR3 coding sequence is TGTGCCAGCAGCTTAGGCGGGACAGGGTCCACTTACGAGCAGTACTTC. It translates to CASSLGGTGSTYEQYF. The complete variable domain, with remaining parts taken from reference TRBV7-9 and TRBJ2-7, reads DTGVSQNPRHKITKRGQNVTFRCDPISEHNRLYWYRQTLGQGPEFLTYFQNEAQLEKSRLLSDRFSAERPKGSFSTLEIQRTEQGDSAMYLCASSLGGTGSTYEQYFGPGTRLTVT.

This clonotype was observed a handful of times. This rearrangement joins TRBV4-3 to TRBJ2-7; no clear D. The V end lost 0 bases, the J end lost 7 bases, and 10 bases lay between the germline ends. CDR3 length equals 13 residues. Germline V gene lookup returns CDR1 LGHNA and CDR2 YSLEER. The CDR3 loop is CASSQDQYMEQYF. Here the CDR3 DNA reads TGCGCCAGCAGCCAAGATCAGTACATGGAGCAGTACTTC.

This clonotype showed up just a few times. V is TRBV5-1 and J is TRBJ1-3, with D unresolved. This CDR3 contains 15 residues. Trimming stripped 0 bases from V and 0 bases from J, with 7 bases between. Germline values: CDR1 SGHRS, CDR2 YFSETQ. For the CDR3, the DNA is TGCGCCAGCAGCTTGGACACCTACTCTGGAAACACCATATATTTT. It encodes CASSLDTYSGNTIYF.

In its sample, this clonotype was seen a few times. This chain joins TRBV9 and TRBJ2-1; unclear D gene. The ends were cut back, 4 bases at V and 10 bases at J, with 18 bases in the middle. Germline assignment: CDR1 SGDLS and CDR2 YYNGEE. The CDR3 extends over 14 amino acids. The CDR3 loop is CASSTNPGFQEQFF. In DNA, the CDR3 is TGTGCCAGCAGCACCAACCCGGGTTTCCAGGAGCAGTTCTTC.

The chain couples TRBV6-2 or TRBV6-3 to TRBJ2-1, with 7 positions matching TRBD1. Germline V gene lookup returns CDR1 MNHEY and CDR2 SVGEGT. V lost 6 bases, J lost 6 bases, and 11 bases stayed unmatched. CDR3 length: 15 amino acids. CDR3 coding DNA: TGTGCCAGCAGGGGGATAACAGACAGGGTCAATGAGCAGTTCTTC. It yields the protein CASRGITDRVNEQFF.

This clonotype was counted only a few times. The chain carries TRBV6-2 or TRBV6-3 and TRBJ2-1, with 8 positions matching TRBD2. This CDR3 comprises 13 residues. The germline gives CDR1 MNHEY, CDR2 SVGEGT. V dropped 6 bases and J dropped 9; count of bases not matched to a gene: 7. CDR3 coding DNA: TGTGCCAGCAGGAGGGCGGGGGGAGGTGAGCAGTTCTTC. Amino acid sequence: CASRRAGGGEQFF.

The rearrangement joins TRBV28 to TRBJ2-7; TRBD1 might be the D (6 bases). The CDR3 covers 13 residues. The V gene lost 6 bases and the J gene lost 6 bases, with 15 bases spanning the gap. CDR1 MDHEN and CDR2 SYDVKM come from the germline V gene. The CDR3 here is CASRPSTGVEQYF. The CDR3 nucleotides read TGTGCCAGCAGGCCTTCGACAGGCGTCGAGCAGTACTTC.

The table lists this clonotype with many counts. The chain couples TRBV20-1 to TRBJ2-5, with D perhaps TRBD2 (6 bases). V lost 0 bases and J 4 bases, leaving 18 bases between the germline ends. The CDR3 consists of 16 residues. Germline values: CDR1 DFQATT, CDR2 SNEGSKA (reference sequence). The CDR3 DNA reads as TGCAGTGCTAGAGATGGCGGGGCGCGGTTTGGAGAGACCCAGTACTTC. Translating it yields CSARDGGARFGETQYF.

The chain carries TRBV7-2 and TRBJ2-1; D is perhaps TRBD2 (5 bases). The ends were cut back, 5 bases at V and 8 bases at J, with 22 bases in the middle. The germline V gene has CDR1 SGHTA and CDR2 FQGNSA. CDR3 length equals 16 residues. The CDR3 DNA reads TGTGCCAGCAGCCTTATAGGTGGACTCCCCTCCGATGAGCAGTTCTTC. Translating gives CASSLIGGLPSDEQFF. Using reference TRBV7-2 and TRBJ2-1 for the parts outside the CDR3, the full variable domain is GAGVSQSPSNKVTEKGKDVELRCDPISGHTALYWYRQSLGQGLEFLIYFQGNSAPDKSGLPSDRFSAERTGGSVSTLTIQRTQQEDSAVYLCASSLIGGLPSDEQFFGPGTRLTVL.

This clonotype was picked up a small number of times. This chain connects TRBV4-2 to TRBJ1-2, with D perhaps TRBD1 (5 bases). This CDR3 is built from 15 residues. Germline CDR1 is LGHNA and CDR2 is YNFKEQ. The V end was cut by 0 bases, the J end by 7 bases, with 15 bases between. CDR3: CASSQEGRWDVGYTF. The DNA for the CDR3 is TGTGCCAGCAGCCAAGAAGGACGGTGGGACGTTGGCTACACCTTC.